The 28 T cell receptor beta chains below come from one sample, sequenced in a study of T cell clones after liver transplantation. Sequencing used immunoSEQ multiplex PCR; TCRdb keeps in-frame clones, though not all of them. Here the sample spans 20,000 to 25,000 clones, almost 70% being singletons. Sequenced material: CD4+ T cells from blood, taken before liver transplant. These receptors came from a human donor who received a liver transplant.

The CDR3 DNA is TGTGCCAGCAGCTTCGGGGGCGGGATCTATAATTCACCCCTCCACTTT. Its translation is CASSFGGGIYNSPLHF. V is TRBV11-2 and J is TRBJ1-6; a possible D gene is TRBD1 (6 bases). The CDR3 is made up of 16 amino acids. The V end lost 3 bases, the J end lost 3 bases, and 12 bases lay between the germline ends. The germline CDR1 and CDR2 sequences are SGHAT and FQNNGV.

The J gene is TRBJ2-5, the V gene TRBV5-1; 7 bases are a match to TRBD2. Trimming took 0 bases from V and 3 from J; bases not matched to a gene: 8. The CDR3 runs 16 residues. Germline V gene data show CDR1 as SGHRS and CDR2 as YFSETQ. This chain's CDR3 is CASSLVEGGPKETQYF. CDR3 in DNA: TGCGCCAGCAGCTTGGTAGAGGGAGGGCCGAAAGAGACCCAGTACTTC.

The V call is TRBV28, the J call TRBJ2-7, with TRBD1 matching over 10 bases. The CDR3 contains 14 residues. Trimming at V came to 5 bases and at J to 7 bases, leaving 8 bases not matched to a gene. Germline CDR1 reads MDHEN; CDR2 reads SYDVKM. Written as DNA, the CDR3 is TGTGCCAGCAGTCCCAGACAGGGGGCGCGGGAGCAGTACGTC. This sequence encodes CASSPRQGAREQYV.

The chain has TRBV6-6 and TRBJ2-7, with TRBD2 identical over 7 bases. The V segment lost 5 bases and the J segment 4 bases; nucleotides outside the gene matches: 5. Germline V gene lookup returns CDR1 MNHNY and CDR2 SVGAGI (reference sequence). The CDR3 covers 13 residues. The CDR3 region has the DNA TGTGCCAGCAGTGCAGCGGGGTTTTACGAGCAGTACGTC. Protein: CASSAAGFYEQYV.

The chain links TRBV28 to TRBJ2-1; 10 nucleotides agree with TRBD1. CDR1 and CDR2 (germline): MDHEN, SYDVKM. With 7 bases clipped from V and 8 bases from J, the junction kept 29 bases outside the gene matches. This CDR3 has 21 residues. The CDR3 DNA follows: TGTGCCAGCAAATCACGTGTGCTTAGACAGGGGGCGGCTCGGGTTCGCGATGAGCAGTTCTTC. It yields the protein CASKSRVLRQGAARVRDEQFF.

In this sample, this clone turned up a few times. This rearrangement joins TRBV5-4 to TRBJ2-5; the D gene is possibly TRBD1 (5 bases). There are 14 residues in the CDR3. Trimming stripped 1 base from V and 1 base from J, with 8 bases between. Germline assignment: CDR1 SGHNT and CDR2 YYREEE (reference sequence). CDR3 residues: CASSLQGSQETQYF. The CDR3 region has the DNA TGTGCCAGCAGCTTGCAGGGCAGCCAAGAGACCCAGTACTTC.

V usage is TRBV20-1 and J usage is TRBJ1-4; no firm D call. With 3 bases removed from V and 8 bases from J, the gap between germline ends came to 4 bases. This CDR3 region has 10 residues. Germline CDR1 is DFQATT and CDR2 is SNEGSKA (reference sequence). CDR3 region: CSASREKLFF. CDR3 in DNA: TGCAGTGCTAGTCGCGAAAAACTGTTTTTT.

This clone was observed a few times. V usage is TRBV21-1 and J usage is TRBJ2-7; TRBD1, the D gene given by the table, was not confirmed from the DNA. TRBV21-1 is shown as a pseudogene. This CDR3 is built from 17 residues. The CDR3 nucleotides are TGTGCCAGCAGCAACGGACAGGGTGGACCCGAATCCTACGAGCAGTACGTC. Amino acid sequence: CASSNGQGGPESYEQYV.

The genes are TRBV21-1 and TRBJ2-2. TRBV21-1 is reported as a pseudogene. The CDR3 extends over 16 amino acids. CDR3: CASSKVHGTNTGELFF. The CDR3 DNA reads TGTGCCAGCAGCAAAGTTCATGGGACCAACACCGGGGAGCTGTTTTTT.

This rearrangement joins TRBV7-2 to TRBJ2-4, with D possibly TRBD1 on 6 matching bases. The V gene lost 5 bases and the J gene lost 4 bases, with 18 bases spanning the gap. This CDR3 contains 16 residues. Germline CDR1 SGHTA, CDR2 FQGNSA. The CDR3 loop reads CASSPVGQRLKNIQYF. Written as DNA, the CDR3 is TGTGCCAGCAGCCCCGTGGGACAACGGTTAAAAAACATTCAGTACTTC.

The rearrangement uses TRBV6-1 and TRBJ1-5; D gene unclear. The CDR3 is 15 amino acids. Germline V CDR1 and CDR2: MNHNS, SASEGT. The V gene lost 3 bases and the J gene lost 5 bases, with 14 bases spanning the gap. The CDR3 DNA follows: TGTGCCAGCAGTGACGGCCCGCTAGGAGATCAGCCCCAGCATTTT. Translating it yields CASSDGPLGDQPQHF.

This chain links TRBV7-9 with TRBJ1-1, with 11 bases fitting TRBD1. Per the germline V gene, CDR1 is SEHNR and CDR2 is FQNEAQ (reference sequence). The CDR3 runs to 15 residues. V trimming: 4 bases; J trimming: 5 bases; junction bases outside the gene matches: 6. CDR3 sequence (DNA): TGTGCCAGCAGCTCCGGGACAGGGGGAGAAACTGAAGCTTTCTTT. It is translated as CASSSGTGGETEAFF.

V usage is TRBV10-3 and J usage is TRBJ1-2; D unresolved. The CDR3 length is 13 residues. The germline CDR1 and CDR2 sequences are ENHRY and SYGVKD. Trimming removed 6 bases from V and 0 bases from J, with 8 bases in between. The CDR3 coding sequence is TGTGCCATCAGCAGCAGCACTAACTATGGCTACACCTTC. Translation gives CAISSSTNYGYTF.

This clone was recorded once. This chain connects TRBV18 to TRBJ2-1; the match to TRBD1 covers 7 bases. CDR3 length: 16 residues. Looked up from germline, CDR1 is KGHSH and CDR2 is LQKENI. Trimming cost V 2 bases and J 2 bases; bases outside gene matches: 6. The CDR3 DNA follows: TGTGCCAGCTCACCAGCCGGGACAGCTACCTACAATGAGCAGTTCTTC. This translates into CASSPAGTATYNEQFF.

The sample holds a few counts of this clone. V usage is TRBV7-2 and J usage is TRBJ2-1; weak D call: TRBD1 (5 bases). The CDR3 extends over 14 amino acids. From germline, CDR1 is SGHTA and CDR2 FQGNSA. The ends were cut back, 4 bases at V and 1 base at J, with 8 bases in the middle. This chain's CDR3 is CASSWRQSYNEQFF. CDR3 in DNA: TGTGCCAGCAGCTGGAGACAGTCCTACAATGAGCAGTTCTTC.

The table lists this clone with a few counts. The V call is TRBV6-1, the J call TRBJ2-7; D tentatively reads TRBD1 or TRBD2 (5 bases each). The V and J ends lost 8 bases and 0 bases respectively, with 11 bases between them. This CDR3 contains 13 residues. The germline gives CDR1 MNHNS, CDR2 SASEGT. The chain's CDR3 is CASAGTPSYEQYV. The CDR3 nucleotides are TGTGCCAGCGCCGGGACGCCCTCCTACGAGCAGTACGTC.

This chain uses TRBV18 with TRBJ1-3; D call uncertain. Trimming pared 1 base from V and 1 base from J, leaving 14 bases between. This CDR3 has 17 residues. CDR1 and CDR2 (germline): KGHSH, LQKENI. The CDR3 nucleotides are TGTGCCAGCTCACCACTCTCAGTTGGAATGTCTGGAAACACCATATATTTT. It is translated as CASSPLSVGMSGNTIYF.

The CDR3 protein is CASSLTSGGQETQYF. The CDR3 bases are TGTGCCAGCAGCTTAACTAGCGGGGGACAGGAGACCCAGTACTTC. The chain combines TRBV5-4 with TRBJ2-5; TRBD2 aligns across 11 bases. The V gene's germline CDR1 is SGHNT and CDR2 YYREEE (reference sequence). There are 15 residues in the CDR3. The trim removed 2 bases at V and 5 bases at J, leaving 5 bases unmatched.

The chain employs TRBV2 and TRBJ1-2; D is possibly TRBD1 (5 bases). Looked up from germline, CDR1 is SNHLY and CDR2 is FYNNEI. Trimming cost V 3 bases and J 4 bases, with 9 bases left between them. The CDR3 consists of 13 residues. The CDR3 region has the DNA TGTGCCAGCAGTGAGCAGGGTTCCTATGGCTACACCTTC. Its translation is CASSEQGSYGYTF.

The J gene is TRBJ2-3, the V gene TRBV7-2; 7 bases align to TRBD2. The germline CDR1 and CDR2 sequences are SGHTA and FQGNSA. The CDR3 totals 16 residues. The J segment lost 0 bases and the V segment lost 2 bases, leaving 5 bases of the junction unmatched. CDR3 loop: CASSLWGTTSTDTQYF. The CDR3 DNA reads as TGTGCCAGCAGCTTATGGGGGACTACTAGCACAGATACGCAGTATTTT.

The V and J genes are TRBV28 and TRBJ1-5; 7 bases align to TRBD1. Germline values: CDR1 MDHEN, CDR2 SYDVKM. The CDR3 consists of 14 residues. Trimming cost V 5 bases and J 3 bases; bases outside gene matches: 4. This CDR3 reads CASSPGGDNQPQHF. The DNA for the CDR3 is TGTGCCAGCAGTCCAGGGGGGGACAATCAGCCCCAGCATTTT.

For the CDR3, the DNA is TGTGCCAGCAGCTTAATTTTGGGTTCACCCCTCCACTTT. Protein sequence: CASSLILGSPLHF. This chain connects TRBV7-6 to TRBJ1-6; no definite D call. The CDR3 spans 13 residues. Germline values: CDR1 SGHVS, CDR2 FNYEAQ. Trimming left V 2 bases short and J 9 bases short, with 8 bases between.

The chain links TRBV29-1 to TRBJ1-1; D gene ambiguous. The CDR3 covers 13 residues. Germline V CDR1 and CDR2: SQVTM, ANQGSEA. V was clipped by 1 base and J by 1 base, with 7 bases between them. CDR3 region: CSVEAAWNTEAFF. CDR3 in DNA: TGCAGCGTTGAAGCCGCATGGAACACTGAAGCTTTCTTT.

The rearrangement links TRBV27 to TRBJ2-3, with 8 bases identical to TRBD2. V was pared by 2 bases and J by 8 bases, with 12 bases of the junction left unmatched. The CDR3 has 16 amino acids. Germline CDR1 is MNHEY and CDR2 is SMNVEV (reference sequence). CDR3 loop: CASSLPQGGRISTQYF. For the CDR3, the DNA is TGTGCCAGCAGTTTACCCCAAGGCGGGAGGATCAGTACGCAGTATTTT.

About this clone: Germline and junction disagree at one end, which may indicate a read error. The J gene is TRBJ2-1, the V gene TRBV19, with TRBD1 matching over 7 bases. The germline V gene encodes CDR1 LNHDA and CDR2 SQIVND (reference sequence). The CDR3 runs to 14 residues. In nucleotides, the CDR3 is TGTGCCAGTAGTGCCGACAGGGTCTACGATGAGCAGTTCTTC. It encodes CASSADRVYDEQFF.

This chain connects TRBV5-1 to TRBJ2-7; TRBD1 agrees at 7 bases. The CDR3 loop spans 13 amino acids. Trimming cost V 7 bases and J 0 bases; bases outside gene matches: 4. Per germline, CDR1 SGHRS and CDR2 YFSETQ. The CDR3 sequence: CASRQGTSYEQYF. CDR3 bases: TGCGCCAGCCGACAGGGAACCTCCTACGAGCAGTACTTC.

The rearrangement uses TRBV29-1 and TRBJ1-1; D remains ambiguous. Germline V gives CDR1 SQVTM, CDR2 ANQGSEA. Trimming stripped 4 bases from V and 8 bases from J, with 14 bases between. The CDR3 consists of 12 residues. In DNA, the CDR3 is TGCAGCGTTGGAGTAATCAGAGACGAAGCTTTCTTT. This translates into CSVGVIRDEAFF.

This clone occurred a few times. J is TRBJ2-7 and V is TRBV28, with D unresolved. The germline gives CDR1 MDHEN, CDR2 SYDVKM. The CDR3 runs to 12 residues. Trimming stripped 7 bases from V and 2 bases from J, with 9 bases between. CDR3 amino acids: CASMRGTYEQYF. The DNA for the CDR3 is TGTGCCAGCATGAGAGGTACCTACGAGCAGTACTTC.